Presented here are 17 T cell receptor beta chains from one specimen sequenced in a study of blood T cell repertoires in COVID-19. Measured with immunoSEQ multiplex PCR; TCRdb has only the in-frame clones, and not every one. The data hold more than 85,000 clones, with about three quarters observed a single time. The specimen was peripheral blood. All receptors derive from a human donor in a cohort sampled during active or convalescent COVID-19.

The rearrangement uses TRBV10-3 and TRBJ2-5, with D possibly matching TRBD2 (6 bases). There are 16 residues in the CDR3. Trimming removed 4 bases at V and 1 base at J, with 16 bases between. The V gene's germline CDR1 is ENHRY and CDR2 SYGVKD. CDR3 sequence: CAISGRLGQIQETQYF. In DNA, the CDR3 is TGTGCCATCAGTGGACGACTAGGCCAGATCCAAGAGACCCAGTACTTC.

V usage is TRBV5-1 and J usage is TRBJ1-5; D perhaps matches TRBD1 (5 bases). Germline V lookup: CDR1 SGHRS, CDR2 YFSETQ. V dropped 0 bases and J dropped 15 bases, with 16 bases sitting between them. The CDR3 runs 13 residues. The CDR3 nucleotides are TGCGCCAGCAGCTTGGAGGGGTCAATTAAGCTGCATTTT. Protein product: CASSLEGSIKLHF.

This chain connects TRBV19 to TRBJ2-3; D might be TRBD2 (5 bases). CDR3 length equals 17 residues. V lost 5 bases and J 8 bases, leaving 26 bases between the germline ends. Germline CDR1 LNHDA, CDR2 SQIVND (reference sequence). CDR3 region: CASSPPGIAREAGTQYF. CDR3 sequence (DNA): TGTGCCAGTAGTCCCCCCGGCATAGCGAGAGAGGCGGGTACGCAGTATTTT.

The chain has TRBV19 and TRBJ1-5; the match to TRBD1 covers 8 bases. CDR3 length equals 15 residues. Germline V gene lookup returns CDR1 LNHDA and CDR2 SQIVND (reference sequence). V trimming: 7 bases; J trimming: 5 bases; junction bases outside the gene matches: 10. The CDR3 is CASNGRTGGDQPQHF. The CDR3 bases are TGTGCCAGTAACGGCAGAACAGGGGGGGATCAGCCCCAGCATTTT.

The chain has TRBV2 and TRBJ1-2; possible D gene TRBD1, 5 bases. This CDR3 is 13 amino acids long. CDR1 and CDR2 from the germline V gene are SNHLY and FYNNEI. With 3 bases removed from V and 4 bases from J, the gap between germline ends came to 9 bases. The CDR3 loop is CASSDKTVYGYTF. CDR3 DNA: TGTGCCAGCAGTGACAAGACAGTCTATGGCTACACCTTC. Variable domain in full (rest from reference TRBV2 and TRBJ1-2): EPEVTQTPSHQVTQMGQEVILRCVPISNHLYFYWYRQILGQKVEFLVSFYNNEISEKSEIFDDQFSVERPDGSNFTLKIRSTKLEDSAMYFCASSDKTVYGYTFGSGTRLTVV.

This chain joins TRBV7-2 and TRBJ2-5; 10 positions match TRBD1. Trimming took 5 bases from V and 7 from J; bases not matched to a gene: 4. Germline values: CDR1 SGHTA, CDR2 FQGNSA. The CDR3 totals 13 residues. CDR3 nucleotides: TGTGCCAGCAGCCCAGGACAGGGGGGGACCCAGTACTTC. Its protein product is CASSPGQGGTQYF.

The chain employs TRBV19 and TRBJ2-1; D unresolved. The CDR3 length is 13 residues. Trimming left V 0 bases short and J 7 bases short, with 7 bases between. Per the germline V gene, CDR1 is LNHDA and CDR2 is SQIVND (reference sequence). In nucleotides, the CDR3 is TGTGCCAGTAGTATAGATTGGGCGAATGAGCAGTTCTTC. Encoded protein: CASSIDWANEQFF.

V usage is TRBV5-1 and J usage is TRBJ1-4; unclear D gene. The CDR3 runs to 15 residues. Per germline, CDR1 SGHRS and CDR2 YFSETQ. The germline V and J ends were trimmed by 1 base and 4 bases, with 11 bases remaining between them. As DNA, the CDR3 is TGCGCCAGCAGCTTGAGGAGGGCCCTTAATGAAAAACTGTTTTTT. It yields the protein CASSLRRALNEKLFF.

As for this clone: The germline gene is not matched at one end of the junction; a read error may be the cause. This chain connects TRBV7-2 to TRBJ2-5; D may be TRBD1 (5 bases). The CDR3 is 14 residues long. The germline gives CDR1 SGHTA, CDR2 FQGNSA. In nucleotides, the CDR3 is TGTGCCAGCAGCTTAGCAGGGGCCCAAGGGACCCAGTACTTC. Its protein is CASSLAGAQGTQYF.

The chain is built from TRBV7-2 and TRBJ1-5, with 9 nucleotides matching TRBD1. Germline CDR1 is SGHTA and CDR2 is FQGNSA. The length of the CDR3 is 15 residues. Trimming cost V 4 bases and J 6 bases; bases outside gene matches: 7. CDR3 protein: CASSSWTGASQPQHF. CDR3 DNA sequence: TGTGCCAGCAGCTCATGGACAGGGGCTAGTCAGCCCCAGCATTTT.

The chain is built from TRBV5-5 and TRBJ2-6; the D gene is possibly TRBD2 (5 bases). CDR1 SGHKS and CDR2 YYEKEE come from the germline V gene (reference sequence). Trimming shortened V by 2 bases and J by 0 bases, and 9 bases separated the two germline ends. This CDR3 is 16 amino acids long. This chain's CDR3 is CASSFSGNSGANVLTF. CDR3 DNA: TGTGCCAGCAGCTTCTCCGGGAACTCTGGGGCCAACGTCCTGACTTTC.

The chain combines TRBV28 with TRBJ2-7; no definite D call. In germline, CDR1 is MDHEN, CDR2 SYDVKM. Trimming took off 1 base at V and 0 bases at J, with 16 bases between the two ends. This CDR3 contains 17 residues. CDR3 residues: CASSLLQPFTASYEQYF. CDR3 DNA: TGTGCCAGCAGTTTATTACAGCCTTTTACCGCCTCCTACGAGCAGTACTTC.

J is TRBJ1-2 and V is TRBV3-1 (or the pseudogene TRBV3-2); D perhaps matches TRBD1 (5 bases). The CDR3 covers 13 residues. V was shortened by 2 bases and J by 7 bases, with 11 bases between the two germline ends. From germline, CDR1 is LGHDT and CDR2 YNNKEL (reference sequence). CDR3 sequence (DNA): TGTGCCAGCAGCCAATTAAGGGGCGGTGGCTACACCTTC. This codes for CASSQLRGGGYTF.

This chain connects TRBV9 to TRBJ1-1; D is unclear. Germline V gives CDR1 SGDLS, CDR2 YYNGEE. Trimming removed 3 bases at V and 4 bases at J, with 13 bases between. The CDR3 runs to 14 residues. The CDR3 sequence: CASSGRSGGTEAFF. The CDR3 bases are TGTGCCAGCAGCGGGCGATCCGGAGGCACTGAAGCTTTCTTT. The complete variable domain, with remaining parts taken from reference TRBV9 and TRBJ1-1, reads DSGVTQTPKHLITATGQRVTLRCSPRSGDLSVYWYQQSLDQGLQFLIQYYNGEERAKGNILERFSAQQFPDLHSELNLSSLELGDSALYFCASSGRSGGTEAFFGQGTRLTVV.

The V gene is TRBV30, the J gene TRBJ2-1; D is ambiguous. Germline-derived CDR1 and CDR2 are GTSNPN and SVGIG (reference sequence). The CDR3 is made up of 12 amino acids. Trimming took 3 bases from V and 7 from J, leaving 10 bases between them. The CDR3 nucleotides read TGTGCCTGGAGCGGCGAGGCAAATGAGCAGTTCTTC. Its protein is CAWSGEANEQFF.

The DNA of the CDR3 is TGTGCCACCAAATTGTATAGCACAGATACGCAGTATTTT. Translation: CATKLYSTDTQYF. The chain employs TRBV15 and TRBJ2-3, with D unclear. CDR3 length: 13 amino acids. Germline assignment: CDR1 LNHNV and CDR2 YYDKDF (reference sequence). V was shortened by 7 bases and J by 0 bases, with 8 bases between the two germline ends.

The rearrangement joins TRBV7-9 to TRBJ2-5; 9 positions agree with TRBD2. The CDR3 loop spans 16 amino acids. CDR1 and CDR2 (germline): SEHNR, FQNEAQ (reference sequence). The V segment lost 0 bases and the J segment 1 base; nucleotides outside the gene matches: 3. CDR3 nucleotides: TGTGCCAGCAGCTTAGCGACGACTAGCGGCCAAGAGACCCAGTACTTC. As protein: CASSLATTSGQETQYF.